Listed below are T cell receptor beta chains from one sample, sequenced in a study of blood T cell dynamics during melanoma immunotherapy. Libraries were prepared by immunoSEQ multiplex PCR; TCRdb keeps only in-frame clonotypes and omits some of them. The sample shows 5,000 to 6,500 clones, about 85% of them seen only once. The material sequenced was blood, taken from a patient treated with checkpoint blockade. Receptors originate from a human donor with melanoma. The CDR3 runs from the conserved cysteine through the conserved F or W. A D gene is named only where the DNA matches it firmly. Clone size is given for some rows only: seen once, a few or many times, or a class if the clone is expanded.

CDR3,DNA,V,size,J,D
CASRSGQGGQPQHF,TGTGCAAGTCGCTCGGGACAGGGAGGCCAGCCCCAGCATTTT,TRBV12-2,few,TRBJ1-5,-
CASGLQRGVGELFF,TGTGCCAGTGGCTTACAAAGGGGGGTCGGGGAGCTGTTTTTT,TRBV19,-,TRBJ2-2,-
CASSEWGERTGGYTF,TGTGCCAGCAGTGAATGGGGGGAGAGGACGGGAGGCTACACCTTC,TRBV6-1,once,TRBJ1-2,-
CASSFGGAGELFF,TGTGCCAGCAGCTTTGGGGGCGCCGGGGAGCTGTTTTTT,TRBV7-2,once,TRBJ2-2,-
CASSLSAFWLGGYTF,TGTGCCAGCAGCTTATCCGCTTTTTGGTTGGGTGGCTACACCTTC,TRBV7-2,-,TRBJ1-2,-
CASRDAGPSNQPQHF,TGTGCCAGTAGGGACGCGGGACCGAGCAATCAGCCCCAGCATTTT,TRBV19,-,TRBJ1-5,-
CASSLDRRYEQYF,TGTGCCAGCAGCTTGGACAGGCGCTACGAGCAGTACTTC,TRBV7-2,-,TRBJ2-7,TRBD1
CASSEVMGTGGTLAKNIQYF,TGTGCCAGCAGTGAAGTAATGGGGACAGGGGGAACGCTAGCCAAAAACATTCAGTACTTC,TRBV6-1,-,TRBJ2-4,TRBD1
CASSFSNVPIYEQYF,TGTGCCAGCAGCTTCTCGAATGTCCCGATCTACGAGCAGTACTTC,TRBV7-2,-,TRBJ2-7,-
CASSLVSKKAGANVLTF,TGTGCCAGCAGCTTGGTGAGTAAAAAGGCCGGGGCCAACGTCCTGACTTTC,TRBV5-6,-,TRBJ2-6,-
CASSQGWDYEQYF,TGTGCCAGCTCACAAGGATGGGACTACGAGCAGTACTTC,TRBV18,-,TRBJ2-7,-
CASSQQRTGSYEQYF,TGCGCCAGCAGCCAACAGAGGACAGGTTCCTACGAGCAGTACTTC,TRBV4-3,once,TRBJ2-7,TRBD1
CASSVGASGANVLTF,TGTGCCAGCAGCGTAGGGGCTTCTGGGGCCAACGTCCTGACTTTC,TRBV9,-,TRBJ2-6,-
CASSLVRSSSYEQYF,TGTGCCAGCAGCTTGGTAAGAAGCAGCTCCTACGAGCAGTACTTC,TRBV5-6,-,TRBJ2-7,-
CSVEDPFMNTEAFF,TGCAGCGTTGAAGACCCTTTCATGAACACTGAAGCTTTCTTT,TRBV29-1,-,TRBJ1-1,-
CASSPTGSTGELFF,TGTGCCAGTAGTCCCACCGGGAGCACCGGGGAGCTGTTTTTT,TRBV19,-,TRBJ2-2,-
CASSLDPLEKLFF,TGCGCCAGCAGCTTGGACCCCCTTGAAAAACTGTTTTTT,TRBV5-1,-,TRBJ1-4,-
CASSVGITYEQYF,TGCGCCAGCAGCGTAGGGATCACCTACGAGCAGTACTTC,TRBV5-1,-,TRBJ2-7,-
CASMVTGGSYNEQFF,TGTGCCAGCATGGTGACTGGGGGCTCCTACAATGAGCAGTTCTTC,TRBV2,-,TRBJ2-1,-
CASSLPGLAVHTQYF,TGTGCCAGCAGCCTGCCCGGACTAGCGGTTCATACGCAGTATTTT,TRBV11-1,-,TRBJ2-3,TRBD2
CASSPRLAGGYEQYF,TGTGCCAGCAGCCCCAGACTAGCGGGGGGGTACGAGCAGTACTTC,TRBV11-2,-,TRBJ2-7,TRBD2
CASSQDRIRGGYTF,TGTGCCAGCAGCCAAGACAGGATAAGGGGCGGCTACACCTTC,TRBV4-2,-,TRBJ1-2,-
CASGWDRGSYEQYF,TGTGCCAGCGGCTGGGACAGGGGCTCCTACGAGCAGTACTTC,TRBV6-1,-,TRBJ2-7,TRBD1
CASSLAGGVEQYF,TGTGCCAGCAGCTTGGCAGGAGGGGTCGAGCAGTACTTC,TRBV5-4,-,TRBJ2-7,-
CASSLNAGGLNTEAFF,TGCGCCAGCAGCTTGAACGCAGGGGGCCTCAACACTGAAGCTTTCTTT,TRBV5-1,-,TRBJ1-1,TRBD1
CASSAAQGWDQPQHF,TGTGCCAGCAGCGCCGCACAGGGTTGGGATCAGCCCCAGCATTTT,TRBV2,-,TRBJ1-5,-
CASFSTADSGNTIYF,TGTGCCAGCTTCTCAACGGCGGACTCTGGAAACACCATATATTTT,TRBV28,-,TRBJ1-3,-
CASSSLSNYEQYF,TGTGCCAGCAGCTCACTGAGCAACTACGAGCAGTACTTC,TRBV5-4,-,TRBJ2-7,-
CASSPSGGGTYEQYF,TGTGCCAGCAGCCCATCGGGCGGGGGGACCTACGAGCAGTACTTC,TRBV5-4,-,TRBJ2-7,TRBD2
CASSVTSGQKPSEQFF,TGTGCCAGCAGCGTAACTAGCGGTCAGAAACCCAGTGAGCAGTTCTTC,TRBV9,-,TRBJ2-1,TRBD2
CASSRLVDEGQYF,TGTGCCAGCAGCCGACTCGTTGATGAAGGGCAGTACTTC,TRBV13,-,TRBJ2-5,-
CASSISDSFMNTEAFF,TGTGCCAGTAGTATTTCGGACAGTTTCATGAACACTGAAGCTTTCTTT,TRBV19,-,TRBJ1-1,-
CASSLGDRGFIYEQYF,TGTGCCAGCAGCCTGGGGGACAGGGGTTTTATCTACGAGCAGTACTTC,TRBV5-6,-,TRBJ2-7,TRBD1